This passage covers 19 T cell receptor beta chains from one sample sequenced in a study of early stage breast cancer tumors. The protocol was immunoSEQ multiplex PCR, while the TCRdb copy is restricted to in-frame clones and leaves out a portion. The repertoire holds some 30,000 clones, with approximately 85% as singletons. Sequenced sample: blood. These receptors all come from a person aged 45 to 60 with breast cancer.

The chain carries TRBV4-2 and TRBJ2-2; D is undetermined. Trimming took 3 bases from V and 5 from J, leaving 13 bases between them. Germline V gives CDR1 LGHNA, CDR2 YNFKEQ. The CDR3 runs 15 residues. DNA of the CDR3: TGTGCCAGCAGCCACTCGTTAGGAGAAACCGGGGAGCTGTTTTTT. Protein: CASSHSLGETGELFF.

V and J are TRBV30 and TRBJ1-2, with D possibly TRBD1 on 6 matching bases. The CDR3 runs to 13 residues. The V and J ends lost 0 bases and 8 bases respectively, with 13 bases between them. Germline loops: CDR1 GTSNPN, CDR2 SVGIG (reference sequence). CDR3: CAWSVGGGKGYTF. The CDR3 region has the DNA TGTGCCTGGAGTGTAGGAGGGGGGAAAGGCTACACCTTC.

This sequence joins TRBV13 and TRBJ1-1; no clear D gene. The germline V and J ends were trimmed by 4 bases and 1 base, with 4 bases remaining between them. From germline, CDR1 is PRHDT and CDR2 FYEKMQ (reference sequence). The CDR3 extends over 12 amino acids. The CDR3 region is CASSWWNTEAFF. DNA for the CDR3: TGTGCCAGCAGCTGGTGGAACACTGAAGCTTTCTTT.

This chain connects TRBV29-1 to TRBJ2-1; D may be TRBD2 (5 bases). Germline CDR1 SQVTM, CDR2 ANQGSEA. This CDR3 spans 15 amino acids. V was clipped by 0 bases and J by 0 bases, with 9 bases between them. The CDR3, as DNA: TGCAGCGTTGAAGAGGAGGAGAGCTCCTACAATGAGCAGTTCTTC. It encodes CSVEEEESSYNEQFF.

J is TRBJ1-2 and V is TRBV2; D might be TRBD1 (6 bases). The CDR3 is 14 amino acids. Germline assignment: CDR1 SNHLY and CDR2 FYNNEI. V shed 6 bases and J shed 3 bases, with 14 bases lying between them. CDR3 loop: CASRIGGGHYGYTF. CDR3 DNA: TGTGCCAGCAGGATAGGGGGGGGTCACTATGGCTACACCTTC.

There are a few counts of this clone. This chain uses TRBV7-6 with TRBJ1-2, with 8 nucleotides matching TRBD1. CDR3 length: 16 amino acids. Germline trimming cut 4 bases from V and 4 bases from J; bases unmatched to any gene: 11. The V gene's germline CDR1 is SGHVS and CDR2 FNYEAQ. The CDR3 sequence is CASSSFFKTGGYGYTF. CDR3 nucleotides: TGTGCCAGCAGCTCGTTTTTTAAAACAGGGGGCTATGGCTACACCTTC. The full variable domain, completed using reference TRBV7-6 and TRBJ1-2, is GAGVSQSPRYKVTKRGQDVALRCDPISGHVSLYWYRQALGQGPEFLTYFNYEAQQDKSGLPNDRFSAERPEGSISTLTIQRTEQRDSAMYRCASSSFFKTGGYGYTFGSGTRLTVV.

The rearrangement joins TRBV15 to TRBJ1-6, with D perhaps TRBD1 (6 bases). From germline, CDR1 is LNHNV and CDR2 YYDKDF (reference sequence). This CDR3 has 15 amino acids. This CDR3 reads CATGPPGAGNSPLHF. As DNA, the CDR3 is TGTGCAACCGGTCCCCCAGGGGCGGGGAATTCACCCCTCCACTTT. Combining the CDR3 with reference TRBV15 and TRBJ1-6 gives the whole variable domain DAMVIQNPRYQVTQFGKPVTLSCSQTLNHNVMYWYQQKSSQAPKLLFHYYDKDFNNEADTPDNFQSRRPNTSFCFLDIRSPGLGDTAMYLCATGPPGAGNSPLHFGNGTRLTVT.

This CDR3 is CASSFDRGTDTQYF. Written as DNA, the CDR3 is TGTGCCAGCAGTTTCGACAGGGGCACAGATACGCAGTATTTT. The chain carries TRBV28 and TRBJ2-3; 7 bases align to TRBD1. Germline V gene sequence: CDR1 MDHEN, CDR2 SYDVKM. The junction had 1 base not matched to a gene; V was cut back by 3 bases and J by 1 base. This CDR3 is built from 14 residues.

This clone was picked up one time. This rearrangement joins TRBV19 to TRBJ2-2, with 8 bases identical to TRBD1. The CDR3 is 17 residues long. The V segment lost 3 bases and the J segment 0 bases; nucleotides outside the gene matches: 6. Germline V gene data show CDR1 as LNHDA and CDR2 as SQIVND (reference sequence). Written as DNA, the CDR3 is TGTGCCAGTAGTATTCGGGGACAGGCCGCGAACACCGGGGAGCTGTTTTTT. Protein sequence: CASSIRGQAANTGELFF.

The V call is TRBV7-2, the J call TRBJ1-5; D uncertain. V was clipped by 5 bases and J by 6 bases, with 11 bases between them. Germline V gives CDR1 SGHTA, CDR2 FQGNSA. This CDR3 comprises 13 residues. CDR3 bases: TGTGCCAGCAGCCCGCGGGGAGGTCAGCCCCAGCATTTT. It codes for CASSPRGGQPQHF.

The V call is TRBV7-6, the J call TRBJ2-1, with D unresolved. Trimming took 4 bases from V and 7 from J, leaving 8 bases between them. This CDR3 comprises 12 residues. Germline loops: CDR1 SGHVS, CDR2 FNYEAQ. The CDR3 coding sequence is TGTGCCAGCAGCTCTTACTCGAATGAGCAGTTCTTC. This translates into CASSSYSNEQFF.

This chain links TRBV7-2 with TRBJ1-2, with a possible D match to TRBD1 (5 bases). Trimming took 5 bases from V and 8 from J, leaving 15 bases between them. The germline gives CDR1 SGHTA, CDR2 FQGNSA. The length of the CDR3 is 13 residues. DNA for the CDR3: TGTGCCAGCAGCAACAGGCCGGTACAAGGCTACACCTTC. Translation: CASSNRPVQGYTF. Complete variable domain (other parts from reference TRBV7-2 and TRBJ1-2): GAGVSQSPSNKVTEKGKDVELRCDPISGHTALYWYRQSLGQGLEFLIYFQGNSAPDKSGLPSDRFSAERTGGSVSTLTIQRTQQEDSAVYLCASSNRPVQGYTFGSGTRLTVV.

CDR3 in DNA: TGTGCCAGCCGCCTAGGGGGGGCGAGCAGCACTGAAGCTTTCTTT. It encodes CASRLGGASSTEAFF. The rearrangement joins TRBV28 to TRBJ1-1; D is possibly TRBD1 (6 bases). V was cut by 8 bases and J by 4 bases, with 20 bases left in between. Germline V CDR1 and CDR2: MDHEN, SYDVKM. The CDR3 extends over 15 amino acids. The full variable domain, with the rest looked up from reference TRBV28 and TRBJ1-1, is DVKVTQSSRYLVKRTGEKVFLECVQDMDHENMFWYRQDPGLGLRLIYFSYDVKMKEKGDIPEGYSVSREKKERFSLILESASTNQTSMYLCASRLGGASSTEAFFGQGTRLTVV.

The chain uses TRBV6-5 and TRBJ1-4; D not resolved. Germline CDR1 reads MNHEY; CDR2 reads SVGAGI. The CDR3 contains 15 residues. The ends were cut back, 0 bases at V and 3 bases at J, with 8 bases in the middle. In DNA, the CDR3 is TGTGCCAGCAGTTACTCGATGGGTTCTAATGAAAAACTGTTTTTT. This gives the protein CASSYSMGSNEKLFF.

In its sample, this clone was seen a few times. The CDR3 nucleotides are TGTGCCAGCATTGACAGGGGGCCCTACGAGCAGTACTTC. As protein: CASIDRGPYEQYF. V usage is TRBV28 and J usage is TRBJ2-7; 10 nucleotides line up with TRBD1. This CDR3 spans 13 amino acids. Per the germline V gene, CDR1 is MDHEN and CDR2 is SYDVKM. J lost 2 bases, V lost 7 bases, and 2 bases had no gene match.

The V and J genes are TRBV5-1 and TRBJ2-1; D may correspond to TRBD1 or TRBD2 (5 bases each). Trimming removed 6 bases at V and 4 bases at J, with 20 bases between. This CDR3 comprises 16 residues. The V gene's germline CDR1 is SGHRS and CDR2 YFSETQ. The CDR3 DNA follows: TGCGCCAGCAAGGGCAAGGGGACCGCGAGGTACAATGAGCAGTTCTTC. Encoded protein: CASKGKGTARYNEQFF.

The chain joins TRBV10-1 to TRBJ1-6; no firm D call. The germline V gene encodes CDR1 WNHNN and CDR2 SYGVQD (reference sequence). The CDR3 totals 13 residues. V was shortened by 3 bases and J by 10 bases, with 10 bases between the two germline ends. The CDR3, as DNA: TGCGCCAGCAGTGAAGGGCTCCGGTCACCCCTCCACTTT. It codes for CASSEGLRSPLHF.

This clone has only one observation. The chain has TRBV7-8 and TRBJ2-1; unclear D gene. The CDR3 sequence is 11 residues long. V lost 7 bases to trimming and J lost 5 bases, with 6 bases between them. The germline gives CDR1 SGHVS, CDR2 FQNEAQ. CDR3: CASTLNNEQFF. The CDR3 coding sequence is TGTGCCAGCACCCTCAACAATGAGCAGTTCTTC.

The rearrangement joins TRBV9 to TRBJ2-5; TRBD2 is a possible D gene (6 bases). The CDR3 length is 16 residues. The germline V gene has CDR1 SGDLS and CDR2 YYNGEE. V lost 0 bases to trimming and J lost 2 bases, with 14 bases between them. CDR3 amino acids: CASSVAGGEMQETQYF. CDR3 nucleotide sequence: TGTGCCAGCAGCGTAGCGGGCGGGGAGATGCAAGAGACCCAGTACTTC.